Below are 26 T cell receptor beta chains sequenced from a single sample in a study of blood T cell repertoires in COVID-19. The method was immunoSEQ multiplex PCR; TCRdb's version includes in-frame clones alone and lacks a portion of them. The sample yields roughly 150,000 clones, over 70% seen once. Input material: peripheral blood. These receptors all come from a human donor in a cohort sampled during active COVID-19.

The V and J genes are TRBV19 and TRBJ1-5; no firm D call. This CDR3 contains 15 residues. CDR1 and CDR2 (germline): LNHDA, SQIVND (reference sequence). V was cut by 1 base and J by 1 base, with 8 bases left in between. Here the CDR3 reads CASSIAAISNQPQHF. Written as DNA, the CDR3 is TGTGCCAGTAGTATAGCTGCGATAAGCAATCAGCCCCAGCATTTT.

The V gene is TRBV3-1 (or the pseudogene TRBV3-2), the J gene TRBJ2-7; 13 bases match TRBD2. Germline-derived CDR1 and CDR2 are LGHDT and YNNKEL (reference sequence). The CDR3 is 13 residues long. In DNA form, the CDR3 reads TGTGCCAGCAGCCTCGGGACTAGCGGGACCAAACTCGTC. Residues: CASSLGTSGTKLV.

V is TRBV19 and J is TRBJ1-1; maybe TRBD1 (5 bases). The V end was cut by 7 bases, the J end by 0 bases, with 15 bases between. The CDR3 sequence is 15 residues long. From germline, CDR1 is LNHDA and CDR2 SQIVND (reference sequence). CDR3 in amino acids: CASNPRQSLNTEAFF. Written as DNA, the CDR3 is TGTGCCAGTAACCCCCGACAGAGTTTGAACACTGAAGCTTTCTTT. The full variable domain, in which reference TRBV19 and TRBJ1-1 provide the parts outside the CDR3, is DGGITQSPKYLFRKEGQNVTLSCEQNLNHDAMYWYRQDPGQGLRLIYYSQIVNDFQKGDIAEGYSVSREKKESFPLTVTSAQKNPTAFYLCASNPRQSLNTEAFFGQGTRLTVV.

Of note for this clone: This may stem from a read error, because a much larger clone lies one nucleotide away. V and J are TRBV11-2 and TRBJ1-2; D perhaps matches TRBD1 (6 bases). The CDR3 has 13 amino acids. Deletions cut 5 bases from V and 6 bases from J, with 13 bases between. Looked up from germline, CDR1 is SGHAT and CDR2 is FQNNGV. This CDR3 reads CASSPGTRHGYTF. In DNA, the CDR3 is TGTGCCAGCAGCCCCGGGACAAGACATGGCTACACCTTC.

This chain uses TRBV19 with TRBJ1-2; 11 positions match TRBD1. The CDR3 has 14 residues. Per the germline V gene, CDR1 is LNHDA and CDR2 is SQIVND (reference sequence). V shed 8 bases and J 5 bases; nucleotides not matched to a gene: 7. Here the CDR3 reads CASRGQGAGYGYTF. DNA of the CDR3: TGTGCCAGTCGAGGACAGGGGGCGGGATATGGCTACACCTTC.

The chain couples TRBV5-6 to TRBJ1-4; 8 positions agree with TRBD1. The CDR3 covers 16 residues. In germline, CDR1 is SGHDT, CDR2 YYEEEE. Germline trimming cut 4 bases from V and 0 bases from J; bases unmatched to any gene: 5. The CDR3 DNA follows: TGTGCCAGCAGCAAGACAGGGGAGTCAACTAATGAAAAACTGTTTTTT. As protein: CASSKTGESTNEKLFF.

This rearrangement joins TRBV5-1 to TRBJ1-5; D gene ambiguous. CDR1 is SGHRS, CDR2 YFSETQ, per germline. V lost 1 base, J lost 2 bases, and 4 bases lay in between. CDR3 size: 13 residues. CDR3 amino acids: CASSLSGNQPQHF. For the CDR3, the DNA is TGCGCCAGCAGCTTGTCGGGCAATCAGCCCCAGCATTTT.

The rearrangement links TRBV9 to TRBJ1-4; unclear D gene. The ends were cut back, 0 bases at V and 7 bases at J, with 16 bases in the middle. Germline V gene lookup returns CDR1 SGDLS and CDR2 YYNGEE. The CDR3 is made up of 16 amino acids. Written as DNA, the CDR3 is TGTGCCAGCAGCGTAGGCTGGGGAGGGCTGCGTGAAAAACTGTTTTTT. Translated, it gives CASSVGWGGLREKLFF.

This chain joins TRBV6-5 and TRBJ1-2; 8 nucleotides line up with TRBD1. The V gene end was trimmed by 2 bases and the J gene end by 6 bases; junction bases not matched to a gene: 5. The CDR3 is made up of 14 amino acids. Germline V CDR1 and CDR2: MNHEY, SVGAGI. CDR3 in amino acids: CASSYAGGVNGYTF. The CDR3 DNA reads as TGTGCCAGCAGTTACGCAGGGGGCGTTAATGGCTACACCTTC.

The chain joins TRBV5-1 to TRBJ2-3; tentatively, D is TRBD1 (5 bases). CDR3 length equals 16 residues. V gave up 0 bases and J gave up 4 bases, with 15 bases separating them. Germline V CDR1 and CDR2: SGHRS, YFSETQ. The CDR3 loop is CASSLDVTADADTQYF. As DNA, the CDR3 is TGCGCCAGCAGCTTGGATGTGACAGCCGACGCAGATACGCAGTATTTT.

Only one count was recorded for this clone. This sequence joins TRBV11-3 and TRBJ2-1, with 9 bases lining up with TRBD2. The CDR3 extends over 14 amino acids. V was clipped by 5 bases and J by 6 bases; unmatched bases: 5. Germline V gives CDR1 SGHNT, CDR2 YENEEA. The DNA for the CDR3 is TGTGCCAGCAGCCAAACTAGCGGGCCCAATGAGCAGTTCTTC. It encodes CASSQTSGPNEQFF.

The rearrangement joins TRBV7-2 to TRBJ2-6, with 7 positions matching TRBD1. J lost 0 bases, V lost 1 base, and 9 bases had no gene match. CDR1 and CDR2 from the germline V gene are SGHTA and FQGNSA. The CDR3 runs 19 residues. The CDR3 DNA is TGTGCCAGCAGCTTAGGACCGGGACAGCTCCTCTCTGGGGCCAACGTCCTGACTTTC. As protein: CASSLGPGQLLSGANVLTF.

The rearrangement links TRBV7-3 to TRBJ1-2; 12 nucleotides align to TRBD1. Germline loops: CDR1 SGHTA, CDR2 FQGTGA. CDR3 size: 15 residues. With 4 bases clipped from V and 8 bases from J, the junction kept 8 bases outside the gene matches. The CDR3 DNA reads TGTGCCAGCAGCTCCTCGGGACAGGGGGCCGGGGGCTACACCTTC. This encodes CASSSSGQGAGGYTF.

In nucleotides, the CDR3 is TGTGCCAGCAGCCGGACTAGCGGGTTGACCGGGGAGCTGTTTTTT. Translating gives CASSRTSGLTGELFF. The chain employs TRBV7-3 and TRBJ2-2, with 11 positions matching TRBD2. Looked up from germline, CDR1 is SGHTA and CDR2 is FQGTGA. There are 15 residues in the CDR3. With 5 bases clipped from V and 5 bases from J, the junction kept 4 bases outside the gene matches.

The chain employs TRBV19 and TRBJ1-6; TRBD1 matches at 9 bases. Germline V CDR1 and CDR2: LNHDA, SQIVND (reference sequence). V was clipped by 4 bases and J by 9 bases; unmatched bases: 4. CDR3 length: 14 amino acids. The CDR3 protein is CASSKGQGVSPLHF. The CDR3 nucleotides are TGTGCCAGTAGTAAGGGACAGGGTGTTTCACCCCTCCACTTT.

This chain's CDR3 is CASSPRANTGELFF. In nucleotides, the CDR3 is TGTGCCAGTAGTCCCCGAGCGAACACCGGGGAGCTGTTTTTT. The chain uses TRBV19 and TRBJ2-2; D uncertain. CDR1 and CDR2 from the germline V gene are LNHDA and SQIVND (reference sequence). Trimming shortened V by 5 bases and J by 0 bases, and 7 bases separated the two germline ends. This CDR3 has 14 amino acids.

The J gene is TRBJ2-3, the V gene TRBV6-6; D ambiguous. Trimming took 2 bases from V and 0 from J, leaving 6 bases between them. In germline, CDR1 is MNHNY, CDR2 SVGAGI (reference sequence). This CDR3 is built from 14 residues. CDR3 residues: CASSYPSSTDTQYF. The CDR3 bases are TGTGCCAGCAGTTACCCTTCTAGCACAGATACGCAGTATTTT.

The chain links TRBV9 to TRBJ2-4; 8 nucleotides align to TRBD1. CDR1 SGDLS and CDR2 YYNGEE come from the germline V gene. This CDR3 has 13 amino acids. Germline trimming cut 3 bases from V and 6 bases from J; bases unmatched to any gene: 2. The CDR3 DNA is TGTGCCAGCAGCGAGGGGACAGGAAACATTCAGTACTTC. Its protein product is CASSEGTGNIQYF.

This chain uses TRBV6-5 with TRBJ1-4, with a weak D call TRBD1 (5 bases). The ends were cut back, 7 bases at V and 0 bases at J, with 12 bases in the middle. Germline values: CDR1 MNHEY, CDR2 SVGAGI. The CDR3 spans 15 residues. The CDR3 region has the DNA TGTGCCAGCACCCCCCGGGGGACAACTAATGAAAAACTGTTTTTT. Its protein product is CASTPRGTTNEKLFF.

V is TRBV9 and J is TRBJ2-7; maybe TRBD2 (5 bases). From germline, CDR1 is SGDLS and CDR2 YYNGEE. Deletions cut 4 bases from V and 4 bases from J, with 18 bases between. This CDR3 is built from 15 residues. The CDR3 sequence: CASSPRHFAGYEQYF. CDR3 nucleotide sequence: TGTGCCAGCAGCCCCCGTCACTTCGCGGGTTACGAGCAGTACTTC.

V and J are TRBV2 and TRBJ1-1; 9 positions match TRBD1. V gave up 8 bases and J gave up 3 bases; unmatched junction bases: 13. In germline, CDR1 is SNHLY, CDR2 FYNNEI. The CDR3 has 16 amino acids. DNA of the CDR3: TGTGCCAGCCTCAAACAGGGGGCCAGGAGGGACACTGAAGCTTTCTTT. This translates into CASLKQGARRDTEAFF.

This clone was seen a single time. CDR3 region: CASSPGTVSYEQYF. The CDR3 DNA is TGTGCCAGCTCACCTGGGACTGTCTCCTACGAGCAGTACTTC. The chain joins TRBV18 to TRBJ2-7; D possibly corresponds to TRBD2 (6 bases). V was pared by 3 bases and J by 0 bases, with 9 bases between. Germline CDR1 is KGHSH and CDR2 is LQKENI. This CDR3 is built from 14 residues.

V gene TRBV20-1 combines with J gene TRBJ2-7; 12 nucleotides align to TRBD1. The V gene end was trimmed by 3 bases and the J gene end by 7 bases; junction bases not matched to a gene: 7. Germline lookup yields CDR1 DFQATT and CDR2 SNEGSKA (reference sequence). The CDR3 has 14 residues. CDR3 nucleotides: TGCAGTGCTAGTTGGGGACAGGGGGCAAGAGAGCAGTACTTC. Protein sequence: CSASWGQGAREQYF.

The chain couples TRBV6-2 or TRBV6-3 to TRBJ2-3; 9 nucleotides agree with TRBD2. V lost 2 bases to trimming and J lost 0 bases; unmatched junction nucleotides: 12. CDR3 size: 19 residues. CDR1 and CDR2 from the germline V gene are MNHEY and SVGEGT. The CDR3 loop is CASSYPQGSGGRSTDTQYF. DNA for the CDR3: TGTGCCAGCAGTTACCCCCAGGGGAGCGGGGGGAGAAGCACAGATACGCAGTATTTT.

The chain joins TRBV5-1 to TRBJ2-3, with D possibly being TRBD1 (6 bases). This CDR3 region has 14 residues. The germline CDR1 and CDR2 sequences are SGHRS and YFSETQ. V was shortened by 4 bases and J by 0 bases, with 9 bases between the two germline ends. The CDR3 sequence is CASSVQGSTDTQYF. CDR3 nucleotides: TGCGCCAGCAGCGTACAGGGAAGCACAGATACGCAGTATTTT. The full variable domain, in which reference TRBV5-1 and TRBJ2-3 provide the parts outside the CDR3, is KAGVTQTPRYLIKTRGQQVTLSCSPISGHRSVSWYQQTPGQGLQFLFEYFSETQRNKGNFPGRFSGRQFSNSRSEMNVSTLELGDSALYLCASSVQGSTDTQYFGPGTRLTVL.

The chain joins TRBV30 to TRBJ1-2; TRBD1 is a possible D gene (5 bases). Trimming cost V 3 bases and J 2 bases, with 10 bases left between them. This CDR3 comprises 13 residues. CDR1 GTSNPN and CDR2 SVGIG come from the germline V gene (reference sequence). The CDR3, as DNA: TGTGCCTGGAGGTTGGGGCGGAACTATGGCTACACCTTC. Amino acids: CAWRLGRNYGYTF. The full variable domain, completed using reference TRBV30 and TRBJ1-2, is SQTIHQWPATLVQPVGSPLSLECTVEGTSNPNLYWYRQAAGRGLQLLFYSVGIGQISSEVPQNLSASRPQDRQFILSSKKLLLSDSGFYLCAWRLGRNYGYTFGSGTRLTVV.